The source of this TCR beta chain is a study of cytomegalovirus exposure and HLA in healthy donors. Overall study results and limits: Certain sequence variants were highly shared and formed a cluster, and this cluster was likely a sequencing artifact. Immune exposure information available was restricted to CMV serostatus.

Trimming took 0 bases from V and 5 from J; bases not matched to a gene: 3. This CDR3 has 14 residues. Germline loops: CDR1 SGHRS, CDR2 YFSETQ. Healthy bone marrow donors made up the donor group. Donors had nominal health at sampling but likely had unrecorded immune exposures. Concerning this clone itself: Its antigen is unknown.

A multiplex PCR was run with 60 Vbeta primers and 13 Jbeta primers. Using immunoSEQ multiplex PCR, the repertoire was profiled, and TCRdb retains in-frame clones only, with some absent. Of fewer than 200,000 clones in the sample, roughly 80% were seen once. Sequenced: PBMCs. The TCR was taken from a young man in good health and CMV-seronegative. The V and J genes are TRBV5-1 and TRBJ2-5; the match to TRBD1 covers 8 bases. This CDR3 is CASSLDRGIETQYF. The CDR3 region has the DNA TGCGCCAGCAGCTTGGACAGGGGGATTGAGACCCAGTACTTC.